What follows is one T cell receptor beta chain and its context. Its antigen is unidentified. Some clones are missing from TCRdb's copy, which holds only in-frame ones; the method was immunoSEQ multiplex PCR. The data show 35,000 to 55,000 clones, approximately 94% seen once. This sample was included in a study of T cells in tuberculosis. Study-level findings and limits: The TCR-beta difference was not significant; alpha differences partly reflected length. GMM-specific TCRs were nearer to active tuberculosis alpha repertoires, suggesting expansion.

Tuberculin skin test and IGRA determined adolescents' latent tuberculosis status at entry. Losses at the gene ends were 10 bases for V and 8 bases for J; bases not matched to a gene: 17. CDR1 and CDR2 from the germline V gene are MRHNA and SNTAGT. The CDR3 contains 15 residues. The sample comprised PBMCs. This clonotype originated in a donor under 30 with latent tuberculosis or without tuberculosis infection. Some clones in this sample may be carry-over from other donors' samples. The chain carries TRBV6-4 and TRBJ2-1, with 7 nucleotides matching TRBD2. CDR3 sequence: CAIDSGLVHKDEQFF. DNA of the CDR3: TGTGCCATTGATTCCGGACTAGTTCATAAGGATGAGCAGTTCTTC.